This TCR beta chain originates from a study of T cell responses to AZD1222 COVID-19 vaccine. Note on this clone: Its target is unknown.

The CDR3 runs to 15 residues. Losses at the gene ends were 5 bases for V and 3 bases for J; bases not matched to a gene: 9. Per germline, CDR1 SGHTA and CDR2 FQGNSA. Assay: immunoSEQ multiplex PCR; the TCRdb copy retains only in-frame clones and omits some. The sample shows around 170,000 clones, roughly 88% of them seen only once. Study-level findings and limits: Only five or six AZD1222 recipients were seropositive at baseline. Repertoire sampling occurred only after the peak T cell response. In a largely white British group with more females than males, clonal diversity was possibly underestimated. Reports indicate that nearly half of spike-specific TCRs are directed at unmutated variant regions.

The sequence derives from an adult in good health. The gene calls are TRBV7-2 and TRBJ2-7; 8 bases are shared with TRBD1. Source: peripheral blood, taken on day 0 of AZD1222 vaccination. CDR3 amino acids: CASSLGQGVVYEQYF. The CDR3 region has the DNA TGTGCCAGCAGCCTAGGACAGGGAGTGGTCTACGAGCAGTACTTC. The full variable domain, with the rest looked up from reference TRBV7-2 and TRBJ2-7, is GAGVSQSPSNKVTEKGKDVELRCDPISGHTALYWYRQSLGQGLEFLIYFQGNSAPDKSGLPSDRFSAERTGGSVSTLTIQRTQQEDSAVYLCASSLGQGVVYEQYFGPGTRLTVT.